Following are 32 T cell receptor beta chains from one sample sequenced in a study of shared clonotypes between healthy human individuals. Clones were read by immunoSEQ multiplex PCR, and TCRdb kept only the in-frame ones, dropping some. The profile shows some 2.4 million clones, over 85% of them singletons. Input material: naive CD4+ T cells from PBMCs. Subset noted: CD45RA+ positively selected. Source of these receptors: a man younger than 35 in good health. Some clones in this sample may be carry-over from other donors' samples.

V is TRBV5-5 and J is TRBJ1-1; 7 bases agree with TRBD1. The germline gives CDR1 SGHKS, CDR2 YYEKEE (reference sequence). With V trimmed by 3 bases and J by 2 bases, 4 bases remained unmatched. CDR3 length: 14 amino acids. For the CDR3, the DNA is TGTGCCAGCAGCTCCAGACAGGGCAACACTGAAGCTTTCTTT. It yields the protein CASSSRQGNTEAFF.

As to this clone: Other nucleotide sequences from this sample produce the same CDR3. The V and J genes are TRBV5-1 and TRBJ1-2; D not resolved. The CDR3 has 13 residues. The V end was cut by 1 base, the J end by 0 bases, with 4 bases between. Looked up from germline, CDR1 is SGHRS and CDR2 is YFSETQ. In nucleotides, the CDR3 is TGCGCCAGCAGCTTGACGGCTAACTATGGCTACACCTTC. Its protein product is CASSLTANYGYTF.

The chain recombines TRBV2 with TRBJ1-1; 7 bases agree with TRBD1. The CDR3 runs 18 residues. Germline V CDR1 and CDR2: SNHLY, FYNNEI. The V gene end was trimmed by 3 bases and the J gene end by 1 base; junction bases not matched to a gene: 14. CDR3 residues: CASSERIGGSGPNTEAFF. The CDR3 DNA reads TGTGCCAGCAGTGAGCGGATAGGGGGCTCTGGGCCGAACACTGAAGCTTTCTTT.

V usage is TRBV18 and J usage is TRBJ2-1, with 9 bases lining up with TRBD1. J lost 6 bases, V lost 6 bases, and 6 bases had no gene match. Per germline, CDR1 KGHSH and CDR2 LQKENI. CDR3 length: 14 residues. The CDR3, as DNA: TGTGCCAGCTCGCCGGGACAGGGAATCAATGAGCAGTTCTTC. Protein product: CASSPGQGINEQFF.

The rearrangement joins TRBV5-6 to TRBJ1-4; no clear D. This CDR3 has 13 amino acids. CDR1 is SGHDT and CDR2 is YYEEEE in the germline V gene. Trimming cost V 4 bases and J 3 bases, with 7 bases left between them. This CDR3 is CASSRRANEKLFF. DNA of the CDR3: TGTGCCAGCAGCCGGAGGGCTAATGAAAAACTGTTTTTT.

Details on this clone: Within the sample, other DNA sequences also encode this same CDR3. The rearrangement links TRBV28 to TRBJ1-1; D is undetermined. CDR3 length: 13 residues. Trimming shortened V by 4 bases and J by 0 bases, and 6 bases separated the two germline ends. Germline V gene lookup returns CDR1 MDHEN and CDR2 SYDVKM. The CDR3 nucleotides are TGTGCCAGCAGTTCCCAATTGAACACTGAAGCTTTCTTT. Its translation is CASSSQLNTEAFF.

CDR3 sequence (DNA): TGTGCCTGGAGTGTGGGAGGGACAGATAGCAATCAGCCCCAGCATTTT. Its protein product is CAWSVGGTDSNQPQHF. The rearrangement uses TRBV30 and TRBJ1-5; TRBD1 aligns across 7 bases. Germline CDR1 reads GTSNPN; CDR2 reads SVGIG (reference sequence). The V gene end was trimmed by 0 bases and the J gene end by 0 bases; junction bases not matched to a gene: 5. The CDR3 totals 16 residues.

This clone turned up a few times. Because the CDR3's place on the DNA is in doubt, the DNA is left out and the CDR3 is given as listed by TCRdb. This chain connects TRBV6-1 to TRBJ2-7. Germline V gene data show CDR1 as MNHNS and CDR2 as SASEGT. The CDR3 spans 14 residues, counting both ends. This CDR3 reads CASSSSDGSYEQYF.

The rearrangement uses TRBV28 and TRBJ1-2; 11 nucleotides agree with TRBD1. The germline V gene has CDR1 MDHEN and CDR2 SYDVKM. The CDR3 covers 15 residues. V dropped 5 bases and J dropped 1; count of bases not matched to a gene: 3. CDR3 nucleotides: TGTGCCAGCAGTCCGGGACAGGGGGTTAACTATGGCTACACCTTC. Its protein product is CASSPGQGVNYGYTF.

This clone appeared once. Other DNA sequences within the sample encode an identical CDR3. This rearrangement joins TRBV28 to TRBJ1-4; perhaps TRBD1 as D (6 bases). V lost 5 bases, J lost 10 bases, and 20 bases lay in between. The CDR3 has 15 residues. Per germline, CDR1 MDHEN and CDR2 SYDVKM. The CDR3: CASSLAQGLYGKLFF. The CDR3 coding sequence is TGTGCCAGCAGTCTGGCTCAGGGGCTGTATGGAAAACTGTTTTTT.

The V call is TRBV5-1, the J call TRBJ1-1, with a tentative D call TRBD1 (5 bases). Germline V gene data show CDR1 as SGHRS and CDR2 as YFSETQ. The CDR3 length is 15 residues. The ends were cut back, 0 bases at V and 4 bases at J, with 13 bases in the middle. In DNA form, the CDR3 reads TGCGCCAGCAGCTTGGTCTCGGGGCGGGGCACTGAAGCTTTCTTT. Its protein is CASSLVSGRGTEAFF.

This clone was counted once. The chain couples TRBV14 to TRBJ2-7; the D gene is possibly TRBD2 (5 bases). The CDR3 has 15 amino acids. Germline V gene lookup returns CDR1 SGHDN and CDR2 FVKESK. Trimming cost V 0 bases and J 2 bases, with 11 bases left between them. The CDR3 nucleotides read TGTGCCAGCAGCCAAGACTGGCGGGTAACCTACGAGCAGTACTTC. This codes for CASSQDWRVTYEQYF.

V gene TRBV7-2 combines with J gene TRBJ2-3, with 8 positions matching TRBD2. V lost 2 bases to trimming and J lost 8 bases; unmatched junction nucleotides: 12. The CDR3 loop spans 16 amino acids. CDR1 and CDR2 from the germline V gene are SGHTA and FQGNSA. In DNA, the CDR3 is TGTGCCAGCAGCTTAAATTCTGCGGGAGGTTTCGGTACGCAGTATTTT. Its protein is CASSLNSAGGFGTQYF.

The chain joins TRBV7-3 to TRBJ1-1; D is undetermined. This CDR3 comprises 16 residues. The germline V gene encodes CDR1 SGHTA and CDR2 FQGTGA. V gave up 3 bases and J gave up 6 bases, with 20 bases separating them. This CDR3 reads CASSFSPAGGGSEAFF. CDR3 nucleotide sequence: TGTGCCAGCAGCTTTTCCCCGGCCGGCGGTGGGTCTGAAGCTTTCTTT.

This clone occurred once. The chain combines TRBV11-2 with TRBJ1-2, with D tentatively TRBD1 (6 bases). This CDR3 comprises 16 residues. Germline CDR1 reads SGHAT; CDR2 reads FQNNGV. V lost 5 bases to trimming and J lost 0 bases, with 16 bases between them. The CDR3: CASSPLPRGTNYGYTF. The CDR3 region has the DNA TGTGCCAGCAGCCCCCTACCCAGGGGAACTAACTATGGCTACACCTTC.

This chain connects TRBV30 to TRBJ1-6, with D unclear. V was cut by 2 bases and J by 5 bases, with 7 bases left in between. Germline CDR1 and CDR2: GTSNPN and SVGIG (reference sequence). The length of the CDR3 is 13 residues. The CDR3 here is CAWSHRNNSPLHF. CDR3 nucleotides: TGTGCCTGGAGTCACAGAAATAATTCACCCCTCCACTTT.

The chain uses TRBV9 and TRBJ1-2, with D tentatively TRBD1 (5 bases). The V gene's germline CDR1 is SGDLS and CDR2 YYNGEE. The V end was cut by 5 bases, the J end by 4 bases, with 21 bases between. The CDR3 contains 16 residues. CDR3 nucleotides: TGTGCCAGCAGTGGATGGGGACCCAAATCCCCCTATGGCTACACCTTC. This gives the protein CASSGWGPKSPYGYTF. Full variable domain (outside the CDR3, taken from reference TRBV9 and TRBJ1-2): DSGVTQTPKHLITATGQRVTLRCSPRSGDLSVYWYQQSLDQGLQFLIQYYNGEERAKGNILERFSAQQFPDLHSELNLSSLELGDSALYFCASSGWGPKSPYGYTFGSGTRLTVV.

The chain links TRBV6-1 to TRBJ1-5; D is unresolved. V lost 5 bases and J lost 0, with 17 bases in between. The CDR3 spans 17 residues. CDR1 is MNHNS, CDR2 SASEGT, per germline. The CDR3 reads CASSKDGVFYSNQPQHF. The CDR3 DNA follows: TGTGCCAGCAGTAAAGACGGGGTATTTTATAGCAATCAGCCCCAGCATTTT.

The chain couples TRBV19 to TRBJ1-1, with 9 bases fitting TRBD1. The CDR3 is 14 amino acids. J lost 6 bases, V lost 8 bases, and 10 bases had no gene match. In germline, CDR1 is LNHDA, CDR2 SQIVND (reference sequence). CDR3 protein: CASGSRDRVSEAFF. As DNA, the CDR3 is TGTGCCAGTGGGAGCCGGGACAGGGTATCTGAAGCTTTCTTT.

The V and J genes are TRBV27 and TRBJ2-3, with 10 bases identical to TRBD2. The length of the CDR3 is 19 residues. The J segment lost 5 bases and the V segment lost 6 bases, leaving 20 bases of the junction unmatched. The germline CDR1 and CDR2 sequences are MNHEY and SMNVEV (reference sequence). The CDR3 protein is CASSSEELAGSGWVDTQYF. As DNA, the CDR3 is TGTGCCAGCAGCTCCGAAGAACTAGCGGGATCGGGGTGGGTAGATACGCAGTATTTT.

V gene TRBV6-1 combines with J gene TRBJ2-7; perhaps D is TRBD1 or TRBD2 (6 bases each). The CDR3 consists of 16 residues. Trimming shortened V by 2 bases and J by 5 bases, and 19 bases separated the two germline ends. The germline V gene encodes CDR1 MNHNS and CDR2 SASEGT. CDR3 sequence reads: CASSELIGRGGHEQYF. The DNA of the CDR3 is TGTGCCAGCAGTGAATTGATCGGCAGGGGAGGCCACGAGCAGTACTTC.

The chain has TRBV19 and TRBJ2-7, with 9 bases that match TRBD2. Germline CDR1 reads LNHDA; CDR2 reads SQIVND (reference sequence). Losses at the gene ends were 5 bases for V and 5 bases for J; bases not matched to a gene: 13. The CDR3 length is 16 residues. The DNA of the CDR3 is TGTGCCAGTAGTCCCCTTGGGCTAGCGGGAACCGACGAGCAGTACTTC. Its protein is CASSPLGLAGTDEQYF.

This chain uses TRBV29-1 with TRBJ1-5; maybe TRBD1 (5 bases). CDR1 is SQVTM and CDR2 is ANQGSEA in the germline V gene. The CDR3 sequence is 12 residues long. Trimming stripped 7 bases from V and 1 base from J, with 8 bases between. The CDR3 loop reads CSARTSNQPQHF. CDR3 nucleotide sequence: TGCAGCGCCCGGACAAGCAATCAGCCCCAGCATTTT.

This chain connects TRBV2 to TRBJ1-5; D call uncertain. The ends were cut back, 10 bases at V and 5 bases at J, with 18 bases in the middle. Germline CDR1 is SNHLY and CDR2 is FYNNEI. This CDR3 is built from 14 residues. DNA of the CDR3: TGTGCCACGGCGGGGAGGCTCGAAGATCAGCCCCAGCATTTT. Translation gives CATAGRLEDQPQHF.

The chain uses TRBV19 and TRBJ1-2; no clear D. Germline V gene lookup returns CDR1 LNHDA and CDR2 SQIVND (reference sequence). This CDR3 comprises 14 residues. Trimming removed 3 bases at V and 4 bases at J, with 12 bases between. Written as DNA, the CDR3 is TGTGCCAGTAGTATGGAATTCCGGCTCTATGGCTACACCTTC. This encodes CASSMEFRLYGYTF. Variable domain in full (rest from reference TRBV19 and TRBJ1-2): DGGITQSPKYLFRKEGQNVTLSCEQNLNHDAMYWYRQDPGQGLRLIYYSQIVNDFQKGDIAEGYSVSREKKESFPLTVTSAQKNPTAFYLCASSMEFRLYGYTFGSGTRLTVV.

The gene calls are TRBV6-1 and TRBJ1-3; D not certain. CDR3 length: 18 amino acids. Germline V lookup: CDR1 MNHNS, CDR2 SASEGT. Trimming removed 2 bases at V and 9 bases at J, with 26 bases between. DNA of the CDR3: TGTGCCAGCAGTGAATCAATTGGGTCATTGAGGGCGCGGGGCACCATATATTTT. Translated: CASSESIGSLRARGTIYF.

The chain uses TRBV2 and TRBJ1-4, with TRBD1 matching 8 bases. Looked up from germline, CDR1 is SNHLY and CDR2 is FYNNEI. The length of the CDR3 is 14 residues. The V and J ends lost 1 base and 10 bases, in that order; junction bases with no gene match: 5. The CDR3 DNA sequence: TGTGCCAGCAGTGAAGACCAGGGGGCAGGAAAACTGTTTTTT. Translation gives CASSEDQGAGKLFF.

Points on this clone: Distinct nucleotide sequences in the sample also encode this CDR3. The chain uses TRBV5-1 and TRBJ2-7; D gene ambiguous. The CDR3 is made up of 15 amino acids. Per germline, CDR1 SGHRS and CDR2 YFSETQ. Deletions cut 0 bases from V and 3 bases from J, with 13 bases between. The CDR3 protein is CASSLGPLPSYEQYF. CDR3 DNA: TGCGCCAGCAGCTTGGGGCCTCTACCCAGCTACGAGCAGTACTTC.

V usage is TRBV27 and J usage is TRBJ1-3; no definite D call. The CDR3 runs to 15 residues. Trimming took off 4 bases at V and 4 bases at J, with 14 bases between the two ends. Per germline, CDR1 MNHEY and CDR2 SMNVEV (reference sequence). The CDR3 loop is CASSSTKSPGNTIYF. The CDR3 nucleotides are TGTGCCAGCAGTTCCACAAAATCTCCGGGAAACACCATATATTTT.

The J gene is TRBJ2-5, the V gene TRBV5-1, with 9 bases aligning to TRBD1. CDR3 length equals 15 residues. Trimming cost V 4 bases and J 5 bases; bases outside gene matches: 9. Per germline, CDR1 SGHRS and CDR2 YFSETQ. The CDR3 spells CASSREQGAGETQYF. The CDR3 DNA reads TGCGCCAGCAGCCGGGAACAGGGGGCGGGCGAGACCCAGTACTTC.

Here the CDR3 reads CASSLNRDGGLRGYTF. Here the CDR3 DNA reads TGTGCCAGCAGCTTGAACCGGGACGGTGGTCTTCGGGGCTACACCTTC. V and J are TRBV7-9 and TRBJ1-2, with a weak D call TRBD1 (5 bases). The length of the CDR3 is 16 residues. Trimming shortened V by 3 bases and J by 8 bases, and 22 bases separated the two germline ends. From germline, CDR1 is SEHNR and CDR2 FQNEAQ (reference sequence).

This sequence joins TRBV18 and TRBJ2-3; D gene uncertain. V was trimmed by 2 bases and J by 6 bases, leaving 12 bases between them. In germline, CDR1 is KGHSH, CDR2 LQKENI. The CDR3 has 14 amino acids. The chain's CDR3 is CASSPRPRPDTQYF. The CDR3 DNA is TGTGCCAGCTCACCAAGGCCCCGGCCGGATACGCAGTATTTT.